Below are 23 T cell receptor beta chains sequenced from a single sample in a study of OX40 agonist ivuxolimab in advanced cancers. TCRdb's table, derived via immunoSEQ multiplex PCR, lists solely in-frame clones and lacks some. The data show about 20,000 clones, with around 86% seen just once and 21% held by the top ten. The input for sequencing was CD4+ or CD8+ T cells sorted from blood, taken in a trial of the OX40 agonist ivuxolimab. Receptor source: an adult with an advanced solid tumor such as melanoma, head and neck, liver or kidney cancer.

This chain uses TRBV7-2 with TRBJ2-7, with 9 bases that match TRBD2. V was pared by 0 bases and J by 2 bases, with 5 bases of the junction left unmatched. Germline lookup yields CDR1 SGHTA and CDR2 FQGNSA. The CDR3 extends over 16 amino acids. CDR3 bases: TGTGCCAGCAGCTTAGCGGTAGCGGGAGCCACCTACGAGCAGTACTTC. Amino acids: CASSLAVAGATYEQYF.

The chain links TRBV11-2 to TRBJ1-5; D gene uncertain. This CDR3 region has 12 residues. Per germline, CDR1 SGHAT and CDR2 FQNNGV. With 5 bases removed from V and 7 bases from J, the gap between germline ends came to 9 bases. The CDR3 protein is CASSIPGQPQHF. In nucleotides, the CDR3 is TGTGCCAGCAGCATCCCTGGACAGCCCCAGCATTTT.

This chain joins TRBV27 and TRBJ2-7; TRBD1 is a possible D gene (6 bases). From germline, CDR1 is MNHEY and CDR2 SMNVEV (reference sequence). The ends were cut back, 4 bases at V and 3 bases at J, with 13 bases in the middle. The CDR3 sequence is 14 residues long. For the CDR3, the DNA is TGTGCCAGCAGTTACCTCGGCAGGGGCTACGAGCAGTACTTC. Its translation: CASSYLGRGYEQYF.

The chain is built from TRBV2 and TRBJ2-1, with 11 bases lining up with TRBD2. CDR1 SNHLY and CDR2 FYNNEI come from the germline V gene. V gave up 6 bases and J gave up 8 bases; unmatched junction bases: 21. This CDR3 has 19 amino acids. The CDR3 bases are TGTGCCAGCAGGTGGCCGGACAGACATAGCGGGGGGGTTAAGTATGAGCAGTTCTTC. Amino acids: CASRWPDRHSGGVKYEQFF.

The CDR3 reads CASSMDRGETQYF. DNA of the CDR3: TGTGCCAGCAGTATGGACAGGGGAGAGACCCAGTACTTC. The J gene is TRBJ2-5, the V gene TRBV27, with TRBD1 identical over 9 bases. The CDR3 extends over 13 amino acids. V gave up 5 bases and J gave up 4 bases; unmatched junction bases: 2. Per the germline V gene, CDR1 is MNHEY and CDR2 is SMNVEV (reference sequence).

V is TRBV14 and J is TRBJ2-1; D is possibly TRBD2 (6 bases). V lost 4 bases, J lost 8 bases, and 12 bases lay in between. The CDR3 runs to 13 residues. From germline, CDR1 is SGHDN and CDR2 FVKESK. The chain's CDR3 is CASSRTGVDEQFF. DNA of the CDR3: TGTGCCAGCAGCCGGACGGGGGTAGATGAGCAGTTCTTC.

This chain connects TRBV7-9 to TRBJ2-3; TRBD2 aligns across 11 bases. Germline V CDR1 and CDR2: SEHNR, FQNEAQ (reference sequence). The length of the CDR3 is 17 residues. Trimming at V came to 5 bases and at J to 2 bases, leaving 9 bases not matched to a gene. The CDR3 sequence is CASSVTPSGGSTDTQYF. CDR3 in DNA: TGTGCCAGCAGCGTCACCCCTAGCGGGGGGTCCACAGATACGCAGTATTTT. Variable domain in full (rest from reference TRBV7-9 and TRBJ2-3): DTGVSQNPRHKITKRGQNVTFRCDPISEHNRLYWYRQTLGQGPEFLTYFQNEAQLEKSRLLSDRFSAERPKGSFSTLEIQRTEQGDSAMYLCASSVTPSGGSTDTQYFGPGTRLTVL.

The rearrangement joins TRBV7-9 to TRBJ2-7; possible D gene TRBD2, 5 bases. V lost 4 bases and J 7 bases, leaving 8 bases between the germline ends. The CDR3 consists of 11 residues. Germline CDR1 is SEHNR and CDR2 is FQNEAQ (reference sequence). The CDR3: CASSYPGEQYF. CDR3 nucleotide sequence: TGTGCCAGCAGCTATCCGGGGGAGCAGTACTTC. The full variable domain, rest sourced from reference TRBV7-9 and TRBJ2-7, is DTGVSQNPRHKITKRGQNVTFRCDPISEHNRLYWYRQTLGQGPEFLTYFQNEAQLEKSRLLSDRFSAERPKGSFSTLEIQRTEQGDSAMYLCASSYPGEQYFGPGTRLTVT.

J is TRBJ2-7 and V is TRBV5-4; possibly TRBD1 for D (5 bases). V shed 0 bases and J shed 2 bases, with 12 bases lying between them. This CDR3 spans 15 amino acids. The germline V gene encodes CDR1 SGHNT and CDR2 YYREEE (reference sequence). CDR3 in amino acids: CASSLGGLTPYEQYF. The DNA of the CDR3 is TGTGCCAGCAGCTTGGGGGGCCTTACTCCCTACGAGCAGTACTTC.

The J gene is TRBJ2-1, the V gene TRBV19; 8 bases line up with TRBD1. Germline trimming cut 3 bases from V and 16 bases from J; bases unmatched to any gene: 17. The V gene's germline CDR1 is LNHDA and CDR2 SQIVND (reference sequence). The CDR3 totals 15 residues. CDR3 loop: CASSIRQGQTPKVFF. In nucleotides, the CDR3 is TGTGCCAGTAGTATCCGACAGGGGCAGACCCCGAAGGTTTTCTTC.

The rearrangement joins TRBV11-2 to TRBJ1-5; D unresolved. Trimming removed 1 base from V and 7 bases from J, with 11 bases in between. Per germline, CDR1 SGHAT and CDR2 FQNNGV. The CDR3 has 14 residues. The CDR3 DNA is TGTGCCAGCAGCTTAGCGGGTGGGCACCAGCCCCAGCATTTT. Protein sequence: CASSLAGGHQPQHF.

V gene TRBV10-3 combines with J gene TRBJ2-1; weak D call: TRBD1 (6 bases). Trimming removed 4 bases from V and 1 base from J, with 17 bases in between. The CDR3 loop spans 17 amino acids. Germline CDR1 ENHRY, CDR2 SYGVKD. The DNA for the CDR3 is TGTGCCATCAGTGCCCCCGAAGAGAGGGGGTCCTACAATGAGCAGTTCTTC. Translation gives CAISAPEERGSYNEQFF.

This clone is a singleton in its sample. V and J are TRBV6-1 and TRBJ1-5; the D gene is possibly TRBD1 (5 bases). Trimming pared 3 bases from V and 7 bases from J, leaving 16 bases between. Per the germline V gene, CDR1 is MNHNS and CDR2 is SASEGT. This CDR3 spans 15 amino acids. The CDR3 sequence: CASSDSPGGGQPQHF. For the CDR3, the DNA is TGTGCCAGCAGTGACTCCCCCGGGGGGGGACAGCCCCAGCATTTT.

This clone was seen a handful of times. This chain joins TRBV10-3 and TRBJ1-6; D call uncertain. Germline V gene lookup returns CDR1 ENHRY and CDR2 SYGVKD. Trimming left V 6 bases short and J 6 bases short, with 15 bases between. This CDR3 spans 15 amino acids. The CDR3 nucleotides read TGTGCCATCAGCTCGTCGGTTTCAGTTAATTCACCCCTCCACTTT. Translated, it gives CAISSSVSVNSPLHF.

CDR3 nucleotides: TGTGCCAGCAGTTTATGGGGCCGCGAGCAGTTCTTC. This encodes CASSLWGREQFF. The J gene is TRBJ2-1, the V gene TRBV27, with a tentative D call TRBD1 (5 bases). The germline V and J ends were trimmed by 1 base and 10 bases, with 8 bases remaining between them. CDR1 MNHEY and CDR2 SMNVEV come from the germline V gene (reference sequence). CDR3 length: 12 residues.

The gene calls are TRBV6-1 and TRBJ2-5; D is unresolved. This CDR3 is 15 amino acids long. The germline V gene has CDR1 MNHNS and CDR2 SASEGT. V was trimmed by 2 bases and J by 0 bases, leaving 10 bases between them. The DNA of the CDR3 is TGTGCCAGCAGTGAAATTCCCCAGGACCAAGAGACCCAGTACTTC. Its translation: CASSEIPQDQETQYF.

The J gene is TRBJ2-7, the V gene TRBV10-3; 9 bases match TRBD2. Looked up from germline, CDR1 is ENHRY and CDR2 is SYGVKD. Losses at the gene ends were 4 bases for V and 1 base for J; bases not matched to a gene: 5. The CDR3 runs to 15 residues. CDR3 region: CAISGIAGVSYEQYF. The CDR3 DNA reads TGTGCCATCAGTGGGATAGCGGGAGTGTCCTACGAGCAGTACTTC.

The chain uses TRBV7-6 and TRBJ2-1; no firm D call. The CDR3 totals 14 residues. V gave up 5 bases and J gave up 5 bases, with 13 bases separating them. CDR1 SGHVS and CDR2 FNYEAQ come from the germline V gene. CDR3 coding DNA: TGTGCCAGCAGCCTTACGGAGACTGACAATGAGCAGTTCTTC. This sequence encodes CASSLTETDNEQFF.

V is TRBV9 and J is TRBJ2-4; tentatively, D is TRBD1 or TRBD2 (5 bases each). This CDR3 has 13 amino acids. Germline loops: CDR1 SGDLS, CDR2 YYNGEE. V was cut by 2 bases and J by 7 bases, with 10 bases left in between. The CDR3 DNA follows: TGTGCCAGCAGCGTGGGGGTCGGGAACATTCAGTACTTC. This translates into CASSVGVGNIQYF. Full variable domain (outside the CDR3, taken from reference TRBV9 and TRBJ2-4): DSGVTQTPKHLITATGQRVTLRCSPRSGDLSVYWYQQSLDQGLQFLIQYYNGEERAKGNILERFSAQQFPDLHSELNLSSLELGDSALYFCASSVGVGNIQYFGAGTRLSVL.

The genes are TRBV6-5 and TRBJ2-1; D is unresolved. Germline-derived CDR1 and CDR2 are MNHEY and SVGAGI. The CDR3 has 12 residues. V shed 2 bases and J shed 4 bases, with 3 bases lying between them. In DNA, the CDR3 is TGTGCCAGCAGTTACAAGTACAATGAGCAGTTCTTC. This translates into CASSYKYNEQFF.

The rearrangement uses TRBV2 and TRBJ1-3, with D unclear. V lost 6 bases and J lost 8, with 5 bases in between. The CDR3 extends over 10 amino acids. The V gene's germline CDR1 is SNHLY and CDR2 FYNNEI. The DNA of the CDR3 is TGTGCCAGCAGCGAGGACACCATATATTTT. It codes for CASSEDTIYF.

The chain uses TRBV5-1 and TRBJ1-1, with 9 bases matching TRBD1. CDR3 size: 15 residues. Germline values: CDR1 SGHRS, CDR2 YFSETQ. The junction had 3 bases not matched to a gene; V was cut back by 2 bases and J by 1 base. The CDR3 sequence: CASSLPTGGNTEAFF. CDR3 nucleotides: TGCGCCAGCAGCTTACCGACAGGGGGGAACACTGAAGCTTTCTTT. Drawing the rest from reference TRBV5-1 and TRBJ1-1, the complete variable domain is KAGVTQTPRYLIKTRGQQVTLSCSPISGHRSVSWYQQTPGQGLQFLFEYFSETQRNKGNFPGRFSGRQFSNSRSEMNVSTLELGDSALYLCASSLPTGGNTEAFFGQGTRLTVV.

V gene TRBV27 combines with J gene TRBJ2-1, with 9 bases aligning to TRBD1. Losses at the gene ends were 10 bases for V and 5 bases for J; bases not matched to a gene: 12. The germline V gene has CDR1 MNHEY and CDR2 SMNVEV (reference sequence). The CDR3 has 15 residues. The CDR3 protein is CATRHPGQGHNEQFF. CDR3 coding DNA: TGTGCCACGCGACACCCGGGACAGGGCCACAATGAGCAGTTCTTC.